This TCR beta chain was sequenced during a study of CD8 T cells in ankylosing spondylitis. Study results and limitations: Disease-linked clones reportedly concentrated significantly in matched ankylosing spondylitis synovial fluid. A motif of 7 to 9 highly homologous TCR beta variants was seen as apparently characteristic of ankylosing spondylitis blood.

This clonotype was counted many times. The antigen remains unidentified. Libraries for TCR beta were made by quantitative 5'-RACE with molecular barcodes. TCRdb processed the 5' RACE reads anew with MiXCR; each CDR3 protein has one entry. Found here are about 500,000 distinct CDR3 sequences, about 5.2% of them singletons; the top ten hold roughly 3.3%. Sequencing input: blood, either unsorted or a sorted T cell fraction (not recorded which). This TCR derives from a male donor with ankylosing spondylitis.

The CDR3: CATHSFPGQLNTGELFF. The CDR3 DNA reads as TGTGCCACCCATAGTTTTCCGGGACAACTAAACACCGGGGAGCTGTTTTTT. The V call is TRBV5-4, the J call TRBJ2-2; a possible D gene is TRBD1 (6 bases). There are 17 residues in the CDR3. V was trimmed by 9 bases and J by 2 bases, leaving 23 bases between them. Germline CDR1 and CDR2: SGHNT and YYREEE (reference sequence).